This T cell receptor beta chain was sequenced in a study of metastatic and nonmetastatic thyroid tumors (dated by TCRdb to the early 2020s). In terms of the full investigation: For patients with malignant and with benign thyroid disease, the researchers compared repertoires between peripheral blood samples and tumor or nodule tissue samples. General conclusions and limits of the study: In both blood and tumor samples, malignant tumors were reported to have significantly higher TCR beta diversity than benign nodules.

The CDR3 adds up to 15 amino acids, both ends counted. The entry retains the CDR3 DNA only, 45 bases that are in frame from base 1. V is clipped by 2 bases and J by 5 bases, and the sequence between their germline boundaries is 13 bases long. In the germline V gene, CDR1 corresponds to SNHLY and CDR2 to FYNNEI. Comment on this clone: Its antigen is unknown. A much larger clone lies one base from this, so it may be a read error. Likely a read error: the CDR3 ends without its conserved phenylalanine or tryptophan.

No treatment had been received by any patient before thyroid surgery. Using T-cell receptor beta sequencing, the researchers looked back retrospectively at clinical samples from patients, gathered between about 2011 and 2019. The protocol used for the library was PCR. The reads were generated on an Illumina HiSeq 4000. High-throughput sequencing was used to profile the TCR beta-chain CDR3 region of every patient. Concerning the study's data processing: CDR3 differences across clinicopathological groups were used to build a classifier for discriminating distant-metastatic papillary thyroid cancer patients. The Shannon index was used to measure repertoire diversity, and the Morisita-Horn index was used to measure how similar tumor and blood repertoires were. TCRdb reprocessed the public reads (quality trimming at Q25 with fastp, clone calling with MiXCR) and kept in-frame beta chains. The V and J calls were determined by TCRdb, not by the authors. Present in this sample are roughly 20,000 clones, 34% of which were seen just once. The ten largest clones capture about a tenth of the sample.

The rearranged segments are TRBV2 and TRBJ1-5; possibly the D gene is TRBD1, per 5 matching bases. Input material: tumor tissue. The TCR sequence derives from a male donor with papillary thyroid cancer or a benign thyroid nodule (not recorded which). Some clones in this sample may be carry-over from other donors' samples. The CDR3 in this case is CASSETGRGDQPQHS. In nucleotide form, the sequence is TGTGCCAGCAGTGAAACGGGGCGGGGCGATCAGCCCCAGCATTCT.